These T cell receptor beta chains were read from a single sample in a study of T-cell reconstitution after alpha-beta-depleted transplantation in children. TCRdb re-called the PCR reads through MiXCR, storing one row per CDR3 protein. The sample lists more than 400,000 distinct CDR3 sequences; roughly an eighth were seen once. Source: PBMCs, mostly from graft donor cells, taken 180 days after TCRalphabeta/CD19-depleted stem cell transplant. Receptors were obtained from a female patient aged 2-10 years who had a stem cell transplant for aplastic anemia, so the T cells may come from the graft donor. Each CDR3 is given with its conserved first and last residue. Each record gives: J gene, V gene, D gene, clone size, CDR3 DNA, CDR3 protein. A D gene is named only where the DNA matches it firmly. Clone size, where shown, is once, few, many, or a class for clones that have expanded.

TRBJ1-5	TRBV4-1	-	few	TGCGCCAGCAGCCCCCACAGGAGCAATCAGCCCCAGCATTTT	CASSPHRSNQPQHF
TRBJ2-1	TRBV7-2	TRBD2	-	TGTGCCAGCAGCCCTCCCGGACTAGCCCCCTACAATGAGCAGTTCTTC	CASSPPGLAPYNEQFF
TRBJ2-5	TRBV7-9	-	few	TGTGCCAGCAGCCCCCTGTTAGGGGCCCAAGAGACCCAGTACTTC	CASSPLLGAQETQYF
TRBJ2-5	TRBV28	TRBD1	few	TGTGCCAGCAGTTCGGACAGGGTAGAGACCCAGTACTTC	CASSSDRVETQYF
TRBJ2-5	TRBV6-5	TRBD2	-	TGTGCCAGCAGTTACTCGGGCTCGGGAGGAGAGACCCAGTACTTC	CASSYSGSGGETQYF
TRBJ2-5	TRBV9	TRBD2	-	TGTGCCAGCAGCGTCCGATCGGGACTAGCCGAGGAGACCCAGTACTTC	CASSVRSGLAEETQYF
TRBJ2-3	TRBV20-1	TRBD2	few	TGCAGTGCTAGAGATTGGGCTCGACTAGCGGCTCAGGGCGATACGCAGTATTTT	CSARDWARLAAQGDTQYF
TRBJ1-4	TRBV27	-	-	TGTGCCAGCAGTTGGCTGGCGGACGGGAGGGAAAAACTGTTTTTT	CASSWLADGREKLFF
TRBJ1-4	TRBV7-9	-	-	TGTGCCAGCAGCTTACAGGGGTATGAAAAACTGTTTTTT	CASSLQGYEKLFF
TRBJ2-3	TRBV29-1	-	few	TGCAGCGTTCCTATCCAGGGGGGCAGCACAGATACGCAGTATTTT	CSVPIQGGSTDTQYF
TRBJ2-3	TRBV28	TRBD2	-	TGTGCCAGCCGAGAGGCTAGCGGGACAGATACGCAGTATTTT	CASREASGTDTQYF
TRBJ2-5	TRBV27	-	few	TGTGCCAGCAGTATCTCGACAGGAACGGAGGAGACCCAGTACTTC	CASSISTGTEETQYF
TRBJ1-1	TRBV7-8	-	few	TGTGCCAGCAGCTTAGTTCCCCCAGCGAACACTGAAGCTTTCTTT	CASSLVPPANTEAFF
TRBJ2-7	TRBV7-3	-	-	TGTGCCAGCAGCTTACGGGACGGGCCCAGGGGCGAGCAGTACTTC	CASSLRDGPRGEQYF
TRBJ1-4	TRBV18	-	-	TGTGCCAGCTCACCATCGATCCCGGTTAATGAAAAACTGTTTTTT	CASSPSIPVNEKLFF
TRBJ2-6	TRBV6-2/TRBV6-3	-	-	TGTGCCAGCAGACGCCTTTCCCGGGACAACGTCCTGACTTTC	CASRRLSRDNVLTF
TRBJ2-4	TRBV15	TRBD1	few	TGTGCCACCAGCAGAGCCTTCCCCCGGGACAGGCCTATCGAGTACTTC	CATSRAFPRDRPIEYF
TRBJ2-1	TRBV7-2	-	few	TGTGCCAGCAGCTTAACGGGACACCTAAACAATGAGCAGTTCTTC	CASSLTGHLNNEQFF
TRBJ2-1	TRBV10-3	-	few	TGTGCCATCACAGGAAGCTCCTACAATGAGCAGTTCTTC	CAITGSSYNEQFF
TRBJ1-2	TRBV20-1	-	-	TGCAGTGCTAGTAGTTTGGAAGGGTTGGGCTACACCTTC	CSASSLEGLGYTF
TRBJ2-2	TRBV4-3	-	few	TGCGCCAGCAGCTCCTTCTCCCCTAACAGGGAGGGTCGCACCGGGGAGCTGTTTTTT	CASSSFSPNREGRTGELFF
TRBJ2-5	TRBV20-1	-	few	TGCAGTGCTAGAGATATGAGGAGGGCAGAGACCCAGTACTTC	CSARDMRRAETQYF
TRBJ2-1	TRBV14	-	-	TGTGCCAGCAGTCGAGCGTCTGCGGGGTTCTTC	CASSRASAGFF
TRBJ2-5	TRBV12-3/TRBV12-4	TRBD2	few	TGTGCCAGCAGTTTAGCCCTAGCGGAGGGCCGGGTGACCCAGTACTTC	CASSLALAEGRVTQYF
TRBJ2-7	TRBV5-1	-	many	TGCGCCAGCAGCACCCGTCCCTCTCTGCAGGGGGGCTCCTACGAGCAGTACTTC	CASSTRPSLQGGSYEQYF
TRBJ2-1	TRBV20-1	-	many	TGCAGTGCTAGAGATCTTCGGCGGAATGAGCAGTTCTTC	CSARDLRRNEQFF
TRBJ2-3	TRBV20-1	-	-	TGCAGTGCCAGTTTCTTGGGCCTGGCCGGAAATACGCAGTATTTT	CSASFLGLAGNTQYF
TRBJ1-4	TRBV25-1	-	-	TGTGCCAGCAGTGAGTTCAAGAATGAAAAACTGTTTTTT	CASSEFKNEKLFF
TRBJ1-6	TRBV19	-	-	TGTGCCACCAGGGACATCTTAAATTCACCCCTCCACTTT	CATRDILNSPLHF
TRBJ1-1	TRBV5-1	TRBD1	few	TGCGCCAGCAGCAACAGACAGGGGACTTCGAACACTGAAGCTTTCTTT	CASSNRQGTSNTEAFF